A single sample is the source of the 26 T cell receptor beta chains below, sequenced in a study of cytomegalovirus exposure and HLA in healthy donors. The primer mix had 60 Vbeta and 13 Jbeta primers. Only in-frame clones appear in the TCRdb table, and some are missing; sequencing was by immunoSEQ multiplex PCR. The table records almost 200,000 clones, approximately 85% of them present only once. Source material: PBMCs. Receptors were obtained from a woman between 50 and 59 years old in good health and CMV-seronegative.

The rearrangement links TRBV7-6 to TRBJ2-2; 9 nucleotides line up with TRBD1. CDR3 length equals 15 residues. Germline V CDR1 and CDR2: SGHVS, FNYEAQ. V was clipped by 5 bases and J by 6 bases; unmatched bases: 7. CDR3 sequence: CASSTRGQGPGELFF. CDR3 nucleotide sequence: TGTGCCAGCAGCACCCGTGGACAGGGGCCCGGGGAGCTGTTTTTT. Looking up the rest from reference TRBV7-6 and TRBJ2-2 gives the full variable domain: GAGVSQSPRYKVTKRGQDVALRCDPISGHVSLYWYRQALGQGPEFLTYFNYEAQQDKSGLPNDRFSAERPEGSISTLTIQRTEQRDSAMYRCASSTRGQGPGELFFGEGSRLTVL.

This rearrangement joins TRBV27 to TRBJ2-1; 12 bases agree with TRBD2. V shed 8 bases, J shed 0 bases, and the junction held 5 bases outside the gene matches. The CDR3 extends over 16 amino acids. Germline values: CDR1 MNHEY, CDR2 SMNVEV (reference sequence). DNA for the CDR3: TGTGCCAGCCGGGGGACTAGCGGGTTCTCCTACAATGAGCAGTTCTTC. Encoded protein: CASRGTSGFSYNEQFF.

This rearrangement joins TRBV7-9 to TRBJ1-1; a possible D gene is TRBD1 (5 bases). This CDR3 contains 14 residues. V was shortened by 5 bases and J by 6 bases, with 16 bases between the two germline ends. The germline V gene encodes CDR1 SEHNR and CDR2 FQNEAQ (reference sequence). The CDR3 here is CASSLGEGRSEAFF. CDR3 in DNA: TGTGCCAGCAGCCTGGGGGAGGGTCGGTCTGAAGCTTTCTTT.

The CDR3 coding sequence is TGTGCCAGCAGTGATTGGGACAGGGGGCTCGATGAGCAGTTCTTC. Its protein is CASSDWDRGLDEQFF. The J gene is TRBJ2-1, the V gene TRBV2, with 12 bases aligning to TRBD1. The CDR3 has 15 amino acids. In germline, CDR1 is SNHLY, CDR2 FYNNEI. The J segment lost 8 bases and the V segment lost 3 bases, leaving 5 bases of the junction unmatched.

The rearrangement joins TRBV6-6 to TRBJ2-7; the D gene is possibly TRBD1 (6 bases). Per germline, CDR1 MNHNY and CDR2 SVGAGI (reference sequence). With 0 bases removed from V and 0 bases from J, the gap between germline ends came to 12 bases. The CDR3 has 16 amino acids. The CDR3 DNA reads TGTGCCAGCAGTTACTCTTCGAGACAGGCCTCCTACGAGCAGTACTTC. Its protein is CASSYSSRQASYEQYF.

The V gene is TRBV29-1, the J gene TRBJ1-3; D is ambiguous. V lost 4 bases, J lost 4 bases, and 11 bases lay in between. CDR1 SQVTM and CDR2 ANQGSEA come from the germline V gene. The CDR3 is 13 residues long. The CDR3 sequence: CSVAGDVGNTIYF. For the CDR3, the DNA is TGCAGCGTTGCTGGAGACGTCGGAAACACCATATATTTT.

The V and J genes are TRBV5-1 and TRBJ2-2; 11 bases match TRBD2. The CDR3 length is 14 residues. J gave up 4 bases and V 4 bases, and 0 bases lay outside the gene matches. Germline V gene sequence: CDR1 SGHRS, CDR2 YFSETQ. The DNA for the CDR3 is TGCGCCAGCAGCACTAGCGGGGGCACCGGGGAGCTGTTTTTT. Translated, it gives CASSTSGGTGELFF.

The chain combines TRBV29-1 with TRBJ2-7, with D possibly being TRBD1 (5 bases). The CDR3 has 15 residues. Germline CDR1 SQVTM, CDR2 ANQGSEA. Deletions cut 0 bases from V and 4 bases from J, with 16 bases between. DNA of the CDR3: TGCAGCGTTGAAGAGTCGGCAGGGCGGTGGTACGAGCAGTACTTC. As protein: CSVEESAGRWYEQYF.

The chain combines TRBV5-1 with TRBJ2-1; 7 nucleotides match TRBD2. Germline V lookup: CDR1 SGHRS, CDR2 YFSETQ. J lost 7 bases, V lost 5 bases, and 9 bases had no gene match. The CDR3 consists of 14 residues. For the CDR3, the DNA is TGCGCCAGCAGACCCCTAGCGGTCCTAAATGAGCAGTTCTTC. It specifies CASRPLAVLNEQFF.

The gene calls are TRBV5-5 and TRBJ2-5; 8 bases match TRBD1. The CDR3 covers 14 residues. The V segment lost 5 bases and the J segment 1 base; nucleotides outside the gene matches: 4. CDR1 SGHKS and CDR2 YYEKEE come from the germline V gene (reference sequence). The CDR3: CASRQDRAQETQYF. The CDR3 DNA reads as TGTGCCAGCAGACAGGACAGGGCCCAAGAGACCCAGTACTTC. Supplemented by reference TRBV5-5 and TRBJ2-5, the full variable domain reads DAGVTQSPTHLIKTRGQQVTLRCSPISGHKSVSWYQQVLGQGPQFIFQYYEKEERGRGNFPDRFSARQFPNYSSELNVNALLLGDSALYLCASRQDRAQETQYFGPGTRLLVL.

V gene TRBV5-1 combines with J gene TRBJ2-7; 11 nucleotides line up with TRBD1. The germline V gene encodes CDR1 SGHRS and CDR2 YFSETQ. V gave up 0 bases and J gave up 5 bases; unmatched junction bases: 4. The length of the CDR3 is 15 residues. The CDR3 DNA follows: TGCGCCAGCAGCTTGGGCGGGACAGGGGGGAACGAGCAGTACTTC. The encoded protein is CASSLGGTGGNEQYF.

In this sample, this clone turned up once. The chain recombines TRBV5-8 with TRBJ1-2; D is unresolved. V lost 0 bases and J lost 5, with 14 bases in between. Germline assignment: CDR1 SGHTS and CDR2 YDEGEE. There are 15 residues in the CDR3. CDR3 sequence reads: CASSLGVLMLYGYTF. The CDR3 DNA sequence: TGTGCCAGCAGCTTGGGAGTACTGATGTTATATGGCTACACCTTC.

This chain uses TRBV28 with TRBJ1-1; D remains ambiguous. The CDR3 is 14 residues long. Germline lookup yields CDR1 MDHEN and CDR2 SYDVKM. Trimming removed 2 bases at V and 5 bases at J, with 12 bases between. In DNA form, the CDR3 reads TGTGCCAGCAGTTTAGGCGCCCGGAGGACTGAAGCTTTCTTT. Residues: CASSLGARRTEAFF.

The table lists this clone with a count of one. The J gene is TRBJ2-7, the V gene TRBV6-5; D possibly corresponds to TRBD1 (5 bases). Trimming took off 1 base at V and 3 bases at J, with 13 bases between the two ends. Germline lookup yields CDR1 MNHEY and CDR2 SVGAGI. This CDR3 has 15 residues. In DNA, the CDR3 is TGTGCCAGCAGTTACTTTCAGGGTACGGACTACGAGCAGTACTTC. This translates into CASSYFQGTDYEQYF.

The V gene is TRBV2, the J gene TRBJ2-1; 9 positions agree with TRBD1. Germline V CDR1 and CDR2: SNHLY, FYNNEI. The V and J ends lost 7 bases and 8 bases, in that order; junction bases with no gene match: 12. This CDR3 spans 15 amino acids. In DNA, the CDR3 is TGTGCCAGCACCAACTCCGGGACAGGGAGGGATGAGCAGTTCTTC. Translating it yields CASTNSGTGRDEQFF.

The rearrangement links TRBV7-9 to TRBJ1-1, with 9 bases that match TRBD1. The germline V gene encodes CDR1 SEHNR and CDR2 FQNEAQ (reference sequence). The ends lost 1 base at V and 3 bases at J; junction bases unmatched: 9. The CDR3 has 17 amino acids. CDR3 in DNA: TGTGCCAGCAGCTTAGGGAGAGGGACAGGGTATTACACTGAAGCTTTCTTT. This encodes CASSLGRGTGYYTEAFF.

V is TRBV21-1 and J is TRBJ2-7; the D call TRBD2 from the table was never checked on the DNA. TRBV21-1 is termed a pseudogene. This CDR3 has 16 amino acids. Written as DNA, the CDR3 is TGTGCCAGCAGCCCCGGACTAGCGGTAAGCTCCTACGAGCAGTACTTC. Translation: CASSPGLAVSSYEQYF.

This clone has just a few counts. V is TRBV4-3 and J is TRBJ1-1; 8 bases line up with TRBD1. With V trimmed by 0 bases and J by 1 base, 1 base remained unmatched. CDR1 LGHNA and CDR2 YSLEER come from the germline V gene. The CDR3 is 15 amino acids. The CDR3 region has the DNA TGCGCCAGCAGCCAAGAAGGGACAGGGAACACTGAAGCTTTCTTT. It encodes CASSQEGTGNTEAFF.

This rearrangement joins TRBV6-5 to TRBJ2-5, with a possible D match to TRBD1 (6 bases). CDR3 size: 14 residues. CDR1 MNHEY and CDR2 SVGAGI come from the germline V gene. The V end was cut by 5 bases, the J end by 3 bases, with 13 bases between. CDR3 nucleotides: TGTGCCAGCAGTGACCCGGACAGAGAAGAGACCCAGTACTTC. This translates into CASSDPDREETQYF.

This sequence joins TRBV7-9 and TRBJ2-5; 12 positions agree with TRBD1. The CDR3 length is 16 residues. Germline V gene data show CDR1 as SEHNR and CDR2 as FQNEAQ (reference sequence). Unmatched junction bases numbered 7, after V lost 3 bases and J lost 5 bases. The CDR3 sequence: CASSFRGQGAVETQYF. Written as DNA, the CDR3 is TGTGCCAGCAGCTTTCGGGGACAGGGGGCGGTGGAGACCCAGTACTTC. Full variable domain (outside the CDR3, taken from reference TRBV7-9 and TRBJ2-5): DTGVSQNPRHKITKRGQNVTFRCDPISEHNRLYWYRQTLGQGPEFLTYFQNEAQLEKSRLLSDRFSAERPKGSFSTLEIQRTEQGDSAMYLCASSFRGQGAVETQYFGPGTRLLVL.

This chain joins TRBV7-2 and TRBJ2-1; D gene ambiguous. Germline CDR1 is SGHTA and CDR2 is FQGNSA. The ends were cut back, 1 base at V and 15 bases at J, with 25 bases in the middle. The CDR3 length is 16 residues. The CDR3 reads CASSLGLVSPYSDAFF. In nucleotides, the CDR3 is TGTGCCAGCAGCTTAGGGTTGGTTAGTCCCTACTCTGATGCGTTCTTC.

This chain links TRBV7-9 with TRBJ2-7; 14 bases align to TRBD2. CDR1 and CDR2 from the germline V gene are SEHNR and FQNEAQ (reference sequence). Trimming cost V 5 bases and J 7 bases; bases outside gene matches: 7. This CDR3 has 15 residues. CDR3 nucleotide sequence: TGTGCCAGCAGCCCCCGACTAGCGGGAGGGTGGGAGCAGTACTTC. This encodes CASSPRLAGGWEQYF.

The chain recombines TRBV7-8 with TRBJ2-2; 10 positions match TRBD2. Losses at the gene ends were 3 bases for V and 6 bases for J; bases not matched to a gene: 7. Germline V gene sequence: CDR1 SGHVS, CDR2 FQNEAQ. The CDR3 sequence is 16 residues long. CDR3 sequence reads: CASSLSSSGRAGELFF. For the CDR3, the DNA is TGTGCCAGCAGCTTGTCATCGAGCGGGAGGGCCGGGGAGCTGTTTTTT.

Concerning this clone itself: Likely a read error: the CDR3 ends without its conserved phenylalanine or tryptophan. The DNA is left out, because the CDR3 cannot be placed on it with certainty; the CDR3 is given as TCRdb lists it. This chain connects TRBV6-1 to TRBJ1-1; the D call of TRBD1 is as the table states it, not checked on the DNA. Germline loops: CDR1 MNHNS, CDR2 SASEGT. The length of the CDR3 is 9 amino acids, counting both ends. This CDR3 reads CASNPWTGA.

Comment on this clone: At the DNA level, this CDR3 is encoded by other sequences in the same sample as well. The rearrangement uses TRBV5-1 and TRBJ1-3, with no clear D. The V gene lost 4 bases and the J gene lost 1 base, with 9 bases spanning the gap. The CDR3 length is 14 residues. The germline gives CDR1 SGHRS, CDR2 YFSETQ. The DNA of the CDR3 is TGCGCCAGCAGCGCTCAGGCGTCTGGAAACACCATATATTTT. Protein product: CASSAQASGNTIYF.

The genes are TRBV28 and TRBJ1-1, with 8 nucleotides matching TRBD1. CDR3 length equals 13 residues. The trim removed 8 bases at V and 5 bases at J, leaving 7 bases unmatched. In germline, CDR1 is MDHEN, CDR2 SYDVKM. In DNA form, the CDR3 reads TGTGCCAGCCAGGACAGGGCGGGAACTGAAGCTTTCTTT. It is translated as CASQDRAGTEAFF.